The 15 T cell receptor beta chains below were found in one sample sequenced in a study of blood T cells in healthy people across ages. A J-beta primer mix and a sample-barcoded 5' primer were used in a second PCR of roughly 6 to 12 cycles. Via MiXCR, TCRdb re-called the 5' RACE reads, giving one row per CDR3 protein. Of some 880,000 distinct CDR3 sequences in the sample, 36% are singletons; the top ten hold approximately 13%. Sequencing input: blood. The receptors come from a man younger than 35 in good health.

The chain recombines TRBV4-2 with TRBJ2-3, with D possibly being TRBD2 (5 bases). The length of the CDR3 is 16 residues. Trimming stripped 1 base from V and 0 bases from J, with 11 bases between. Germline V gene sequence: CDR1 LGHNA, CDR2 YNFKEQ. The CDR3 DNA sequence: TGTGCCAGCAGCCAAGCAAGCGGTCCCAGCACAGATACGCAGTATTTT. Amino acid sequence: CASSQASGPSTDTQYF.

Ten or more counts support this clonotype. The V call is TRBV12-3 or TRBV12-4, the J call TRBJ2-5, with D possibly being TRBD2 (6 bases). V was pared by 3 bases and J by 5 bases, with 13 bases between. CDR3 length equals 14 residues. CDR3 sequence reads: CASSLGRRRETQYF. The CDR3 DNA reads as TGTGCCAGCAGTTTGGGGAGGAGGAGGGAGACCCAGTACTTC.

About this clonotype itself: A much larger clone differs from this one at a single base, so this may be a read error. The chain joins TRBV7-9 to TRBJ2-1; TRBD1 agrees at 7 bases. The CDR3 length is 15 residues. CDR1 SEHNR and CDR2 FQNEAQ come from the germline V gene (reference sequence). J lost 10 bases, V lost 3 bases, and 12 bases had no gene match. The CDR3 sequence: CASSFRQGTPYEQFF. The CDR3 DNA is TGTGCCAGCAGCTTTAGACAGGGTACCCCCTACGAGCAGTTCTTC.

As regards this clonotype: A read error is possible here, since a much larger clone lies one base away. The chain carries TRBV12-3 or TRBV12-4 and TRBJ2-7, with D possibly TRBD2 on 6 matching bases. Trimming removed 3 bases from V and 2 bases from J, with 17 bases in between. This CDR3 contains 16 residues. Here the CDR3 reads CASSLGLVSATYEQYF. The DNA for the CDR3 is TGTGCCAGCAGTTTGGGACTGGTGTCCGCAACCTACGAGCAGTACTTC.

The CDR3 sequence is CASSRRDRRETQYF. CDR3 sequence (DNA): TGTGCCAGCAGCAGACGGGACAGACGAGAGACCCAGTACTTC. The chain has TRBV7-2 and TRBJ2-7; 7 nucleotides line up with TRBD1. The J call may be in error: the DNA end matches TRBJ2-5 better. The CDR3 runs 14 residues. Germline lookup yields CDR1 SGHTA and CDR2 FQGNSA.

This clonotype was seen ten or more times. The chain uses TRBV28 and TRBJ2-3, with 9 nucleotides matching TRBD1. V shed 3 bases and J 5 bases; nucleotides not matched to a gene: 9. CDR3 size: 16 residues. CDR1 is MDHEN and CDR2 is SYDVKM in the germline V gene. This CDR3 is CASSLEQGAGEDTQYF. DNA of the CDR3: TGTGCCAGCAGTTTGGAACAGGGGGCCGGGGAAGATACGCAGTATTTT.

The rearrangement links TRBV3-1 to TRBJ2-5, with TRBD1 identical over 7 bases. With V trimmed by 4 bases and J by 5 bases, 10 bases remained unmatched. The CDR3 is 15 residues long. Germline assignment: CDR1 LGHDT and CDR2 YNNKEL (reference sequence). CDR3 protein: CASSPGDSIVETQYF. The CDR3 region has the DNA TGTGCCAGCAGCCCAGGGGACAGTATTGTGGAGACCCAGTACTTC.

V is TRBV4-2 and J is TRBJ2-1; D is undetermined. With 0 bases removed from V and 7 bases from J, the gap between germline ends came to 16 bases. The germline V gene encodes CDR1 LGHNA and CDR2 YNFKEQ. The CDR3 runs to 16 residues. CDR3 sequence reads: CASSQEPRQYRNEQFF. DNA for the CDR3: TGTGCCAGCAGCCAAGAACCTAGGCAGTATCGTAATGAGCAGTTCTTC.

This clonotype was picked up a small number of times. The CDR3 reads CSAKTGGEQYF. CDR3 sequence (DNA): TGCAGTGCTAAGACAGGGGGCGAGCAGTACTTC. The chain couples TRBV20-1 to TRBJ2-7, with 9 bases lining up with TRBD1. Germline V gene data show CDR1 as DFQATT and CDR2 as SNEGSKA (reference sequence). Trimming at V came to 4 bases and at J to 6 bases, leaving 1 base not matched to a gene. The CDR3 covers 11 residues.

This chain links TRBV7-4 with TRBJ2-7; D remains unclear. V gave up 0 bases and J gave up 4 bases, with 19 bases separating them. Germline CDR1 is SGHVT and CDR2 is SQSDAQ. This CDR3 spans 17 amino acids. This CDR3 is CASSLARGAPQLYEQYF. CDR3 nucleotide sequence: TGTGCCAGCAGCTTAGCTAGAGGTGCCCCCCAATTATACGAGCAGTACTTC.

This clonotype has a count of ten or more. The chain joins TRBV7-2 to TRBJ2-3; D gene unclear. In germline, CDR1 is SGHTA, CDR2 FQGNSA. Trimming removed 5 bases at V and 0 bases at J, with 15 bases between. The CDR3 totals 16 residues. The CDR3 DNA reads as TGTGCCAGCAGCCCAACTAAAGTCGGGAGCACAGATACGCAGTATTTT. Translation: CASSPTKVGSTDTQYF.

This clonotype was found once. The chain is built from TRBV4-3 and TRBJ1-1; no firm D call. This CDR3 spans 14 amino acids. The germline gives CDR1 LGHNA, CDR2 YSLEER. V lost 0 bases and J 3 bases, leaving 8 bases between the germline ends. The CDR3 spells CASSQDTEDTEAFF. The CDR3 DNA follows: TGCGCCAGCAGCCAAGATACGGAGGACACTGAAGCTTTCTTT.

There are a few counts of this clonotype. For the CDR3, the DNA is TGTGCCATCACGCTGGACAGTAATTCACCCCTCCACTTT. Its protein product is CAITLDSNSPLHF. This chain connects TRBV10-3 to TRBJ1-6, with D perhaps TRBD1 (6 bases). Trimming left V 7 bases short and J 6 bases short, with 10 bases between. The CDR3 contains 13 residues. CDR1 and CDR2 from the germline V gene are ENHRY and SYGVKD.

V usage is TRBV12-3 or TRBV12-4 and J usage is TRBJ2-3, with D possibly being TRBD1 (6 bases). V was clipped by 5 bases and J by 7 bases, with 13 bases between them. The CDR3 covers 13 residues. In DNA, the CDR3 is TGTGCCAGCAGTGCCGGGACACCGAATACGCAGTATTTT. This sequence encodes CASSAGTPNTQYF.

This clonotype was detected only a few times. V is TRBV10-3 and J is TRBJ2-5; 7 nucleotides match TRBD2. This CDR3 region has 15 residues. Germline loops: CDR1 ENHRY, CDR2 SYGVKD. J lost 1 base, V lost 0 bases, and 2 bases had no gene match. The DNA of the CDR3 is TGTGCCATCAGTGAGTCCCGGGAGGCCCAAGAGACCCAGTACTTC. Translation gives CAISESREAQETQYF.